Reported below is one T cell receptor (beta chain). The sample comes from a study of shared clonotypes between healthy human individuals. Samples underwent the assay at deep level. Researchers divided each subset's genomic DNA evenly across several immunoSEQ plates. In the sorted-subset replicate PCRs, around 200 ng DNA, roughly 30,000 T cell genomes, was used. Clones were sequenced by immunoSEQ multiplex PCR, and TCRdb holds only the in-frame ones, with some missing. This sample has approximately 2.5 million clones; 93% occur once, and the top ten carry more than 0.35%. All the donors were Caucasian adults who lived in Nashville, Tennessee. The CDR3 contains 17 residues. The ends were cut back, 2 bases at V and 8 bases at J, with 24 bases in the middle. From germline, CDR1 is MGHRA and CDR2 YSYEKL.

The chain links TRBV4-1 to TRBJ1-2, with unresolved D. Sequencing was done on a sample of naive CD4+ T cells from PBMCs. Subset meaning: CD45RA+ positively selected. The sequence was collected from a man between 18 and 35 years old in good health. Some clones in this sample may be carry-over from other donors' samples. Here the CDR3 reads CASSQPLWQATKEGYTF. As DNA, the CDR3 is TGCGCCAGCAGCCAACCGCTCTGGCAGGCGACAAAGGAGGGCTACACCTTC.